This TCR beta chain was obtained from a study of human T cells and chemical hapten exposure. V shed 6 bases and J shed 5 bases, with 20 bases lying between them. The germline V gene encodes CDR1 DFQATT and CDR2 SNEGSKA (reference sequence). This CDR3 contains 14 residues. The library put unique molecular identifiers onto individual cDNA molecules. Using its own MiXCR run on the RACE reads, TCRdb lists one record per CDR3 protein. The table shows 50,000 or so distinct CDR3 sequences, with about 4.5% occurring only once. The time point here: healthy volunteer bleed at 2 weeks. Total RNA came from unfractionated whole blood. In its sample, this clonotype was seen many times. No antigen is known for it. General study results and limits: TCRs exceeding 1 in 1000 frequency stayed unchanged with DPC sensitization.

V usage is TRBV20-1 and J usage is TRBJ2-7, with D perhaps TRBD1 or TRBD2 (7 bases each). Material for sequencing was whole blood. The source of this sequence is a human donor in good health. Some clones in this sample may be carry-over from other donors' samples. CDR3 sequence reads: CSAQRDSRAHEQYF. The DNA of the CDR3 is TGCAGTGCCCAGCGGGACAGTCGGGCGCACGAGCAGTACTTC.